This T cell receptor beta chain was obtained from a study of T cell changes during pregnancy in multiple sclerosis (dated by TCRdb to the late 2010s). A note on the overall study: The study looked at changes in the T cell repertoire across pregnancy in women with multiple sclerosis.

Remarks on this clone: It has no known antigen specificity. Base quality data are lacking; no much larger clone is found one base away.

Library preparation was by the immunoSEQ multiplex PCR assay. Not all clones reach the TCRdb copy of this immuneACCESS table, which keeps in-frame sequences only. Checked studies attribute under half of the gap to unresolved V genes and leave the rest unexplained. Across this sample there are about 66,000 clones, with over 75% seen only once. The ten largest account for around 5.2% of the sample. From its cysteine to its phenylalanine, the CDR3 spans 12 amino acids. Of all the DNA, just the CDR3 is kept, 36 bases in frame from base 1. V and J are truncated by 8 bases and 3 bases respectively, leaving an intervening sequence of 9 bases. The germline V gene (reference sequence) sets CDR1 to SEHNR and CDR2 to FQNEAQ.

The V and J genes are TRBV7-9 and TRBJ2-3, with the D gene not confidently named. This clonotype originated in a female donor with multiple sclerosis, enrolled in a pregnancy study. The specimen comprised CD8+ T cells from peripheral blood mononuclear cells, sampled before pregnancy. This receptor carries the CDR3 CASEEQTDTQYF. The nucleotides read TGTGCCAGCGAGGAGCAAACAGATACGCAGTATTTT. Here the CDR3 is joined to the reference TRBV7-9 and TRBJ2-3 genes, and the full variable domain is: DTGVSQNPRHKITKRGQNVTFRCDPISEHNRLYWYRQTLGQGPEFLTYFQNEAQLEKSRLLSDRFSAERPKGSFSTLEIQRTEQGDSAMYLCASEEQTDTQYFGPGTRLTVL.